The entry below gives a single TCR beta chain sequence along with its context. This clonotype was counted ten times or more. Its antigen is not yet known. No base qualities exist here, and no much larger clone lies one base off it. The sample is drawn from a study of blood T cells in healthy people across ages (dated by TCRdb to about 2015). The study in broad terms: In model experiments, template switching captured roughly one uniquely barcoded TCR beta cDNA molecule for every two T cells. Age-related changes in TCR beta repertoire diversity were measured in the study by deep sequencing normalized with unique cDNA molecular identifiers. To avoid experimental bias, donors of different ages were distributed randomly across sequencing lanes. The study analyzed two additional independent replicas of 1 million unique cDNA reads from the same blood draw for two donors, one aged 18 to 30 and one aged 80 or older. The donors were split into four age groups: young (average 16 years), middle-aged (nearly 40), aged (more than 60) and long-lived (over 75). Summary of the overall study and its limitations: Observed TCR beta diversity per million T cells fell roughly linearly with age, and a significant reduction was already apparent by age roughly 40. Because profiling used bulk unsorted PBMCs, naive and antigen-experienced compartments could not be compared conclusively. Compared with the aged group, more naive CD4+ T cells, fewer expanded clones and increased TCR diversity were shown by the long-lived group, suggesting age selection. Observed TCR beta diversity correlated strongly with the percentage of naive T cells measured by flow cytometry. Estimates of total diversity based on one million sequenced T cells were regarded as lower bounds and as underestimates. Because the CMV infection status of the donors was unknown, age-related changes in expanded clonotypes may potentially have been confounded.

Germline trimming: 3 bases from V, 4 bases from J; junction bases outside gene matches: 19. CDR1 SGHDT and CDR2 YYEEEE are derived from the germline V gene. Including cysteine and phenylalanine, the CDR3 has 19 amino acids. The sequence is cut down to CDR3 DNA, 57 bases in frame from base 1. Receptors were amplified or captured by 5' RACE. TCRdb shows the sequencer as Illumina HiSeq 2500. A second PCR of roughly 6 to 12 cycles was run with a J-beta primer mix and a sample-barcoded 5' primer. A unique molecular identifier was introduced onto each TCR beta cDNA molecule by a template-switch 5' adaptor carrying 12 random nucleotides. Each sample yielded at least 3 million CDR3-containing paired-end reads. First-strand cDNA was synthesized from all RNA with the Mint cDNA synthesis kit, primed by a TRBC-specific oligonucleotide. After uracil-DNA glycosylase treatment, a first 18-cycle PCR used universal primers M1SS and BC2_uni_R on all cDNA. As for how the authors treated the data: Normalization of each sample was performed by random selection of 1 million high-quality reads, each carrying a distinct molecular identifier. Instead of being binned into consensus sequences, reads with shared molecular identifiers were discarded. CDR3 identification, clonotype clustering and error correction used MiTCR with a Q25 quality threshold and the strictest error-elimination algorithm. Lower-bound total TCR beta diversity was estimated with a nonparametric unseen species model using Euler transformation. TCRdb's own reprocessing of the public reads used fastp at Q25 and MiXCR and kept productive beta chains. Each CDR3 protein appears once, grouped with its most common genes and DNA. The V and J calls reflect TCRdb's pipeline rather than the authors' work. Across this sample there are 870,000 or so distinct CDR3 sequences, with less than 35% seen only once. 15% to 20% of the sample belongs to the ten largest clones.

Systemically healthy Caucasian individuals from Russia, roughly 40 in total and aged about 6 to 100 years, were included as donors. Each donor gave about 9.7 milliliters of peripheral blood, drawn into EDTA-treated Vacutainer tubes. Ficoll-Paque density-gradient centrifugation was used to isolate PBMCs, with at least 7 million obtained per sample. Total RNA, at least 6 micrograms per sample, was extracted from PBMCs with Trizol reagent. For every donor, an aliquot of PBMCs went through flow cytometry to measure the percentages of naive CD45RAhigh/CD27high T cells. Material for sequencing was blood. The receptor comes from a woman at least 80 years old in good health. Recombination linked TRBV5-6 to TRBJ2-1; the junction holds 7 bases that match TRBD1. CDR3 reads: CASSSDTENRGRVYNEQFF. In nucleotide form, the sequence is TGTGCCAGCAGCTCCGACACGGAAAACAGGGGAAGGGTTTACAATGAGCAGTTCTTC.